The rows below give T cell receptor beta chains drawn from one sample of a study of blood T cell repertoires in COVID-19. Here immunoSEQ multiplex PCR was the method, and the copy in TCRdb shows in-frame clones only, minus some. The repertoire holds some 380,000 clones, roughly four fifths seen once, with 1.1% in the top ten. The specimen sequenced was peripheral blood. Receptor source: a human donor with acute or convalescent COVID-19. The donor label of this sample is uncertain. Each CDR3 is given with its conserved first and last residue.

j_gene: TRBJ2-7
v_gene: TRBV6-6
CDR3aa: CASTSRGYGSYEQYF

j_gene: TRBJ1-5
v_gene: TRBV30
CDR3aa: CAWRDGENQPQHF

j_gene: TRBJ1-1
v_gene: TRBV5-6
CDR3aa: CASTQQGRGNTEAFF

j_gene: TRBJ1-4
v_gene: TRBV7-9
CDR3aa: CASSLEGTATNEKLFF

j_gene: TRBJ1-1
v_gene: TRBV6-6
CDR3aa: CASSYSNRAFF

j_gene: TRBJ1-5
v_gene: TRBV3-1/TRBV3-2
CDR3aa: CASSQSPGQGFDSNQPQHF

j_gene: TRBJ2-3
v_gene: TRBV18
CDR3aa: CASSPRQGMGDTQYF

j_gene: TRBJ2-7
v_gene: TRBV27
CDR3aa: CASSLVGGDRSEQYF

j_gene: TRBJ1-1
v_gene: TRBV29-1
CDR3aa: CSVADRVNTEAFF

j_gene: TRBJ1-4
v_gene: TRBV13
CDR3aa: CASSPDRVSEKLFF

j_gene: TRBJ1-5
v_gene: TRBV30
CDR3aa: CAWSVKGDGWSGNQPQHF

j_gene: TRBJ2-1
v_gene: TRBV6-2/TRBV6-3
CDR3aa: CASSPWDSLQYNEQFF

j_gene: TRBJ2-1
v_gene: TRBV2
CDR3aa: CASRNELADPYNEQFF

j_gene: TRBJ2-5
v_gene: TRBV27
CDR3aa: CASSLGQGQGTQYF

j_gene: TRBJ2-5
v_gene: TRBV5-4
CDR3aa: CASGSSSGGAGRKTQYF

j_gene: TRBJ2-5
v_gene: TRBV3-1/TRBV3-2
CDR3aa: CASSRGLAGRETQYF

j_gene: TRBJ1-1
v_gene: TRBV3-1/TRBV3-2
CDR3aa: CASSLWRATEAFF

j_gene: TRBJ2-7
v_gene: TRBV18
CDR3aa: CASSKGQSSYEQYF

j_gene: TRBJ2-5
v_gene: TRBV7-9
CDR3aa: CASFRTSGYLQETQYF

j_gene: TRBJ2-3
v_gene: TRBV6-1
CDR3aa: CASSEALLTDTQYF

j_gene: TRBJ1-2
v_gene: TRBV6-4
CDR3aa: CASSRDRGYGYTF

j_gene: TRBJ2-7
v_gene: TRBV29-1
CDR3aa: CSVEDQGGQGAYEQYF

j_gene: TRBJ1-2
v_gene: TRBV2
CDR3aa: CASSEGPPELYGYTF

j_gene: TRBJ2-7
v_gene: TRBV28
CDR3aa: CASSLIGRATLREQYF

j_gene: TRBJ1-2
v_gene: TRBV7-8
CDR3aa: CASSQNLQDANYGYTF

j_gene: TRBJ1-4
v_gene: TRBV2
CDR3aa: CASSYDTGFSEKLFF

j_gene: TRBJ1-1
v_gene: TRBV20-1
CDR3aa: CSADTDTEAFF

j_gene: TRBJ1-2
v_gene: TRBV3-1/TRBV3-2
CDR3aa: CASSRQGAGGYTF

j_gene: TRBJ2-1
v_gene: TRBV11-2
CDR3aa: CASSSSLDRVYNEQFF

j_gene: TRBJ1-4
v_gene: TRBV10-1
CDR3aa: CASSRGRGADEKLFF

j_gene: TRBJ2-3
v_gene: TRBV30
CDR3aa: CAWSVLAHTQYF

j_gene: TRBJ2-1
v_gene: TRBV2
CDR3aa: CASSGQSYNEQFF

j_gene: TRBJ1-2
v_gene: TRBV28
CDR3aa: CASSLRSGYTF

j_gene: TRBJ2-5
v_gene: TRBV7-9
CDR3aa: CASSLRQGLETQYF

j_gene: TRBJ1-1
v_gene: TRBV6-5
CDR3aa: CASRVSGGTEAFF

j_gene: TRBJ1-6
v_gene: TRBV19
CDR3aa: CASSRIGDRATLHF

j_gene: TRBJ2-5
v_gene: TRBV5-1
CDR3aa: CASRGSGGVETQYF

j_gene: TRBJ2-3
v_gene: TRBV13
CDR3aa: CASSSGLASVTDTQYF

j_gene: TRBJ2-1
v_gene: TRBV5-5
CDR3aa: CASSLTTGNEQFF

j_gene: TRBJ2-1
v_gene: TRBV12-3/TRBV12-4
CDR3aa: CASSHRIDNEQFF

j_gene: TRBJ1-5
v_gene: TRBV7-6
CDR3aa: CASSDRVTGNQPQHF

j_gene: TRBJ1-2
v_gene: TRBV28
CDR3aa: CASSFSQYGYTF

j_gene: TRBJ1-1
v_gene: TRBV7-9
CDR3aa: CASSLGRGRVSTEAFF

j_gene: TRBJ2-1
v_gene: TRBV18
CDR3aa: CASSLLTSGRHNEQFF

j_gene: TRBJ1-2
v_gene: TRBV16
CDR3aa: CASSPLTSRGYGYTF

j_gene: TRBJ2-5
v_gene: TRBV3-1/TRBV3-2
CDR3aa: CASSLIAGPTQETQYF

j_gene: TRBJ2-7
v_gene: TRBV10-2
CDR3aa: CASSATGTAAYEQYF